This T cell receptor (beta chain) was sequenced in a study of shared clonotypes between healthy human individuals. The table lists this clone with many counts. Other DNA sequences in the same sample also yield this CDR3. Profiled with immunoSEQ multiplex PCR; TCRdb holds only in-frame clones, not every one. In the table there are over a million clones, roughly 74% of which are singletons. The CDR3 length is 14 residues. V dropped 2 bases and J dropped 1 base, with 8 bases sitting between them. Germline V gives CDR1 MDHEN, CDR2 SYDVKM. The sample consisted of memory CD4+ T cells from PBMCs. The subset was: CD45RA-negative fraction. This chain uses TRBV28 with TRBJ2-5; possible D gene TRBD1, 5 bases. This clonotype originated in a man aged 18 to 29 in good health. Some clones in this sample may be carry-over from other donors' samples. The DNA for the CDR3 is TGTGCCAGCAGTTTAACCAGGGCCCAAGAGACCCAGTACTTC. This encodes CASSLTRAQETQYF.